This TCR beta chain was sequenced in a study of T cell responses to AZD1222 COVID-19 vaccine. Generated by immunoSEQ multiplex PCR, the TCRdb table keeps only in-frame clones and is missing some. The sample records about 200,000 clones, 93% being singletons. This CDR3 is 15 amino acids long. Unmatched junction bases numbered 7, after V lost 4 bases and J lost 4 bases. Germline V gene lookup returns CDR1 SGHVS and CDR2 FQNEAQ. The study, taken as a whole, reports: Spike regions recognized by vaccine-associated CD4 TCRs spanned the protein, led by 160-218 and 743-854. A reported finding is that nearly half of spike-specific TCRs target unmutated variant regions.

Concerning this clone: The antigen remains undetermined.

The source material was peripheral blood, sampled 28 days after the second AZD1222 dose. The clonotype originates from an adult who received the AZD1222 COVID-19 vaccine. This chain uses TRBV7-8 with TRBJ1-2; 9 positions agree with TRBD1. CDR3 bases: TGTGCCAGCAGCTCACAGGGGGCCCTTCCCTATGGCTACACCTTC. Its protein product is CASSSQGALPYGYTF.